A single sample is the source of the 5 T cell receptor beta chains below, sequenced in a study of shared clonotypes between healthy human individuals. Produced via immunoSEQ multiplex PCR; TCRdb's table is partial and in-frame only. This sample has over a million clones, with roughly 96% found just once. Sequencing was performed on naive CD4+ T cells sorted from blood. Described subset: CD45RA+ positively selected. The receptors derive from a man aged 25 to 40 in good health.

The V call is TRBV21-1, the J call TRBJ1-5. TRBV21-1 is an annotated pseudogene. This CDR3 comprises 14 residues. The CDR3 here is CASMGGDDNQPQHF. The CDR3 coding sequence is TGTGCCAGCATGGGGGGGGATGACAATCAGCCCCAGCATTTT.

The table lists this clone with a few counts. In nucleotides, the CDR3 is TGTGCCAGCAGCTACGCTGGGGGTGAGCAGTTCTTC. It codes for CASSYAGGEQFF. The chain combines TRBV4-2 with TRBJ2-1; either TRBD1 or TRBD2 may supply D (5 bases each). Trimming removed 5 bases from V and 9 bases from J, with 11 bases in between. Germline V gives CDR1 LGHNA, CDR2 YNFKEQ. There are 12 residues in the CDR3.

The chain couples TRBV28 to TRBJ1-5, with D hard to call. Germline V gene data show CDR1 as MDHEN and CDR2 as SYDVKM. The CDR3 is 14 amino acids. V dropped 5 bases and J dropped 2 bases, with 10 bases sitting between them. CDR3 nucleotides: TGTGCCAGCAGTGTTGGGCTTGGCAATCAGCCCCAGCATTTT. Encoded protein: CASSVGLGNQPQHF.

The count of this clone is one. This sequence joins TRBV18 and TRBJ2-1, with D possibly matching TRBD2 (5 bases). The germline V and J ends were trimmed by 2 bases and 6 bases, with 17 bases remaining between them. This CDR3 is 16 amino acids long. Germline V gene data show CDR1 as KGHSH and CDR2 as LQKENI. The CDR3 nucleotides are TGTGCCAGCTCACCATTGGAGTGGAGGATATCCAATGAGCAGTTCTTC. Its translation: CASSPLEWRISNEQFF.

This rearrangement joins TRBV5-6 to TRBJ1-2; tentatively, D is TRBD1 (5 bases). V lost 0 bases and J lost 4, with 13 bases in between. Germline V gene data show CDR1 as SGHDT and CDR2 as YYEEEE. The CDR3 extends over 15 amino acids. The CDR3 protein is CASSLDTGSLYGYTF. As DNA, the CDR3 is TGTGCCAGCAGCTTGGACACAGGCAGCCTCTATGGCTACACCTTC.